These 14 T cell receptor beta chains were sequenced from one sample in a study of T cells in Graves' hyperthyroidism and ophthalmopathy. Amplification yielded TCR beta CDR3 regions, with RNA transcripts as the source. Primed by the HTBI set, a first-round RT-PCR was run on the TCR CDR3. TCRdb re-called the multiplex PCR reads with MiXCR, one entry per CDR3 protein. The sample yields roughly 720,000 distinct CDR3 sequences, around a sixth seen once. The sample was blood. All receptors come from a man between 50 and 59 years old with Graves' hyperthyroidism.

V and J are TRBV20-1 and TRBJ1-6, with a possible D match to TRBD1 (5 bases). This CDR3 region has 14 residues. The V gene lost 6 bases and the J gene lost 8 bases, with 17 bases spanning the gap. CDR1 DFQATT and CDR2 SNEGSKA come from the germline V gene (reference sequence). The CDR3: CSARDKWGHSPLHF. For the CDR3, the DNA is TGCAGTGCCAGGGATAAATGGGGACATTCACCCCTCCACTTT.

This clonotype was recorded at least ten times. The chain combines TRBV12-5 with TRBJ2-3; a weak D match, TRBD2 (5 bases). V lost 2 bases to trimming and J lost 1 base, with 10 bases between them. The germline V gene encodes CDR1 LGHNT and CDR2 FRNRAP. The CDR3 runs 15 residues. As DNA, the CDR3 is TGTGCTAGTGGTTTGACTACCGGGGGCACAGATACGCAGTATTTT. Translated: CASGLTTGGTDTQYF.

This clonotype appeared a few times. The chain links TRBV24-1 to TRBJ2-3, with TRBD2 identical over 8 bases. This CDR3 has 17 amino acids. With 6 bases clipped from V and 2 bases from J, the junction kept 12 bases outside the gene matches. The V gene's germline CDR1 is KGHDR and CDR2 SFDVKD. The CDR3: CATSPGLGVPPTDTQYF. CDR3 nucleotides: TGTGCCACCAGTCCGGGACTAGGGGTCCCCCCCACAGATACGCAGTATTTT.

The V call is TRBV29-1, the J call TRBJ2-3; TRBD2 aligns across 7 bases. Germline V lookup: CDR1 SQVTM, CDR2 ANQGSEA. This CDR3 has 16 amino acids. Trimming removed 3 bases from V and 1 base from J; junction bases left unmatched: 10. CDR3 DNA sequence: TGCAGCGTTGAGGGTCTCGGCGGGAGTGGCACAGATACGCAGTATTTT. This encodes CSVEGLGGSGTDTQYF.

The table lists this clonotype with many counts. The chain couples TRBV12-3 or TRBV12-4 to TRBJ1-2; the match to TRBD1 covers 9 bases. V was pared by 4 bases and J by 4 bases, with 7 bases of the junction left unmatched. The CDR3 runs to 15 residues. This chain's CDR3 is CASSSQQGAGYGYTF. The DNA for the CDR3 is TGTGCCAGCAGTTCTCAACAGGGGGCGGGCTATGGCTACACCTTC.

This clonotype was detected ten times or more. V and J are TRBV10-3 and TRBJ2-7, with D possibly matching TRBD2 (7 bases). CDR1 and CDR2 from the germline V gene are ENHRY and SYGVKD. V dropped 7 bases and J dropped 5 bases, with 21 bases sitting between them. CDR3 length equals 15 residues. The DNA of the CDR3 is TGTGCCATCACGGATGCGGGAGCACCAGGGGACGAGCAGTACTTC. It specifies CAITDAGAPGDEQYF.

The chain recombines TRBV30 with TRBJ2-1; TRBD2 aligns across 14 bases. After removal of 3 bases from V and 7 bases from J, the junction contained 2 bases not matched to a gene. Germline V gives CDR1 GTSNPN, CDR2 SVGIG (reference sequence). The CDR3 consists of 14 residues. This CDR3 reads CAWRGLAGVNEQFF. CDR3 DNA sequence: TGTGCCTGGAGGGGACTAGCGGGAGTGAATGAGCAGTTCTTC.

The CDR3 region is CSATGTATGELFF. CDR3 DNA sequence: TGCAGTGCGACCGGGACAGCAACCGGGGAGCTGTTTTTT. The rearrangement joins TRBV20-1 to TRBJ2-2; TRBD1 matches 7 bases. V shed 6 bases and J 5 bases; nucleotides not matched to a gene: 6. The CDR3 extends over 13 amino acids. Germline CDR1 and CDR2: DFQATT and SNEGSKA (reference sequence).

The rearrangement joins TRBV30 to TRBJ2-1, with D tentatively TRBD2 (5 bases). Germline CDR1 and CDR2: GTSNPN and SVGIG (reference sequence). The length of the CDR3 is 15 residues. V lost 0 bases to trimming and J lost 1 base, with 10 bases between them. The CDR3 DNA is TGTGCCTGGAGTGTATTCAAGCGGTCCTACAATGAGCAGTTCTTC. This translates into CAWSVFKRSYNEQFF.

This clonotype was counted many times. This chain uses TRBV5-1 with TRBJ2-1; no clear D gene. Trimming pared 5 bases from V and 9 bases from J, leaving 18 bases between. The CDR3 totals 14 residues. From germline, CDR1 is SGHRS and CDR2 YFSETQ. The CDR3 is CASRVGSTVGEQFF. The CDR3 DNA is TGCGCCAGCAGAGTGGGTAGCACTGTCGGTGAGCAGTTCTTC. Variable domain in full (rest from reference TRBV5-1 and TRBJ2-1): KAGVTQTPRYLIKTRGQQVTLSCSPISGHRSVSWYQQTPGQGLQFLFEYFSETQRNKGNFPGRFSGRQFSNSRSEMNVSTLELGDSALYLCASRVGSTVGEQFFGPGTRLTVL.

The gene calls are TRBV20-1 and TRBJ2-7; 7 bases line up with TRBD2. V trimming: 3 bases; J trimming: 0 bases; junction bases outside the gene matches: 8. This CDR3 has 15 residues. CDR1 and CDR2 (germline): DFQATT, SNEGSKA (reference sequence). CDR3 protein: CSASPASGASYEQYF. CDR3 DNA: TGCAGTGCTAGTCCGGCTAGCGGAGCCTCCTACGAGCAGTACTTC.

At least ten counts were recorded for this clonotype. The chain couples TRBV6-2 or TRBV6-3 to TRBJ2-7; D is undetermined. CDR3 size: 11 residues. Per the germline V gene, CDR1 is MNHEY and CDR2 is SVGEGT. Deletions cut 2 bases from V and 7 bases from J, with 6 bases between. CDR3 residues: CASSYLWEQYF. CDR3 coding DNA: TGTGCCAGCAGTTACCTTTGGGAGCAGTACTTC.

The CDR3 here is CASSLGLAEDTGELFF. In DNA, the CDR3 is TGTGCCAGCAGTTTAGGACTAGCTGAAGACACCGGGGAGCTGTTTTTT. The J gene is TRBJ2-2, the V gene TRBV3-1; 8 nucleotides agree with TRBD2. The J segment lost 3 bases and the V segment lost 6 bases, leaving 9 bases of the junction unmatched. The germline gives CDR1 LGHDT, CDR2 YNNKEL (reference sequence). This CDR3 comprises 16 residues.

This clonotype was detected only a few times. The V and J genes are TRBV28 and TRBJ2-7; possibly TRBD1 for D (6 bases). V dropped 4 bases and J dropped 4 bases, with 14 bases sitting between them. The length of the CDR3 is 14 residues. Germline loops: CDR1 MDHEN, CDR2 SYDVKM. CDR3 nucleotide sequence: TGTGCCAGCAGTTACGGACAGTTCATATACGAGCAGTACTTC. Amino acids: CASSYGQFIYEQYF.